This TCR beta chain was recovered during a study of T-cell reconstitution after alpha-beta-depleted transplantation in children. This clonotype was counted only a few times. Molecular barcoding with unique molecular identifiers was used for the TCRbeta library. TCRdb reprocessed the PCR reads with MiXCR, giving one entry per CDR3 protein. The sample yields 350,000 to 450,000 distinct CDR3 sequences, roughly 21% seen once. The J segment lost 2 bases and the V segment lost 6 bases, leaving 2 bases of the junction unmatched. CDR3 size: 14 residues. CDR1 is SQVTM and CDR2 is ANQGSEA in the germline V gene.

Sequenced here: PBMCs from the stem cell graft donor, sampled from the stem cell graft. V and J are TRBV29-1 and TRBJ2-7; the match to TRBD2 covers 15 bases. The origin of this receptor is a human donor who donated a stem cell graft to a child with acute myeloid leukemia. The CDR3 spells CSVGTSGRPYEQYF. Here the CDR3 DNA reads TGCAGCGTGGGGACTAGCGGGAGGCCCTACGAGCAGTACTTC.